A single T cell receptor (beta chain) is shown here with its context. This entry is derived from a study of blood T cell repertoires in COVID-19. Overall study context: Samples representing acute and convalescent COVID-19 were sourced from the United States, Italy and Spain. T cells, B-cell-depleted T cells, or PBMCs supplied cDNA or gDNA.

As originally analysed: Amplification of reference gene primers provided the estimated nucleated cell counts. Method: immunoSEQ multiplex PCR; TCRdb's copy keeps in-frame clones and lacks some. V and J calls and clone size are those listed in that table; D and trimming were worked out from the DNA. Of under 140,000 clones listed, roughly four fifths were seen once; the top ten hold approximately 16%. Germline CDR1 is MDHEN and CDR2 is SYDVKM. After removal of 4 bases from V and 5 bases from J, the junction contained 7 bases not matched to a gene. The CDR3 totals 15 residues. The V gene is TRBV28, the J gene TRBJ1-5, with TRBD1 identical over 8 bases. This clonotype was sampled from a woman aged 55-69 years with acute or convalescent COVID-19. Sequenced: peripheral blood. In nucleotides, the CDR3 is TGTGCCAGCAGTTCCCCCTCACAGGGGGATCAGCCCCAGCATTTT. Protein: CASSSPSQGDQPQHF.